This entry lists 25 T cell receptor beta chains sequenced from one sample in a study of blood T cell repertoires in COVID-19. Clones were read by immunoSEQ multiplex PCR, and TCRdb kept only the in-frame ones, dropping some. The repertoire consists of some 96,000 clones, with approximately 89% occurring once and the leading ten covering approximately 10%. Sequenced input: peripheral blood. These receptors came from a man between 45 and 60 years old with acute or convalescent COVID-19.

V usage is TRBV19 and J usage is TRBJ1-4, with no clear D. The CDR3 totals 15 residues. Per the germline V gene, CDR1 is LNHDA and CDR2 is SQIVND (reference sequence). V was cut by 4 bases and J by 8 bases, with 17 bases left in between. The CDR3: CASSTMQGRHEKLFF. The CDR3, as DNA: TGTGCCAGTAGTACGATGCAAGGGAGGCACGAAAAACTGTTTTTT.

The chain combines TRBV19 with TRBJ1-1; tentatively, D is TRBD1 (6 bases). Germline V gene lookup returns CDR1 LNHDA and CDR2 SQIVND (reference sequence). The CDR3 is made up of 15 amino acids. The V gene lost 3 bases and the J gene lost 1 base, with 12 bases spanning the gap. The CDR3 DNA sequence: TGTGCCAGTAGTATCCTAGGACAGCAGAACACTGAAGCTTTCTTT. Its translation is CASSILGQQNTEAFF.

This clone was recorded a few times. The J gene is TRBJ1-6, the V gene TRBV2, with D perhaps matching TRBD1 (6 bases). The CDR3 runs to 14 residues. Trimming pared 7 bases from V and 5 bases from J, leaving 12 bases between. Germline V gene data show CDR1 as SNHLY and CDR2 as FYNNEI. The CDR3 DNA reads TGTGCCAGCATTCAGGACAGTAATAATTCACCCCTCCACTTT. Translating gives CASIQDSNNSPLHF. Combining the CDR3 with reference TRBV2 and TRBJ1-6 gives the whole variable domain EPEVTQTPSHQVTQMGQEVILRCVPISNHLYFYWYRQILGQKVEFLVSFYNNEISEKSEIFDDQFSVERPDGSNFTLKIRSTKLEDSAMYFCASIQDSNNSPLHFGNGTRLTVT.

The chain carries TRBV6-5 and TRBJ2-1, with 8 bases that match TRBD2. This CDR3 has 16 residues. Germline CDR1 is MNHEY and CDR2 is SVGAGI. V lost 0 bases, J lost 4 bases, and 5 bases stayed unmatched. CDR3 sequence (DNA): TGTGCCAGCAGTTACTCCGGGACTAGTTCTTACAATGAGCAGTTCTTC. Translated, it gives CASSYSGTSSYNEQFF.

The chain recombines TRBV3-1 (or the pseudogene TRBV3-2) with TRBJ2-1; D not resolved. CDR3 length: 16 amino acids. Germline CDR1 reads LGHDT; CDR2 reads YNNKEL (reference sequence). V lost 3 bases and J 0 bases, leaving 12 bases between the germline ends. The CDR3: CASSQFASSSYNEQFF. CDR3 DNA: TGTGCCAGCAGCCAGTTCGCCTCCAGCTCCTACAATGAGCAGTTCTTC.

CDR3 bases: TGTGCCAGCAGTCCCTCGGGGGTGCACTCCTACGAGCAGTACTTC. Translating it yields CASSPSGVHSYEQYF. This chain uses TRBV6-5 with TRBJ2-7; maybe TRBD2 (6 bases). This CDR3 has 15 residues. CDR1 and CDR2 (germline): MNHEY, SVGAGI. V was cut by 5 bases and J by 0 bases, with 14 bases left in between.

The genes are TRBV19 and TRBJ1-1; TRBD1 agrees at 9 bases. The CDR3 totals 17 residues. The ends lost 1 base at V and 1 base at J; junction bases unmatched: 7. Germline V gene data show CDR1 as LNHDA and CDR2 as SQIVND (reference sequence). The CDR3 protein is CASSIGLGQGRNTEAFF. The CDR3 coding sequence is TGTGCCAGTAGTATAGGCCTCGGACAGGGGCGGAACACTGAAGCTTTCTTT.

For the CDR3, the DNA is TGCGCCAGCAGCCAGGGGCCTCGGGAGACCCAGTACTTC. Its protein is CASSQGPRETQYF. The V call is TRBV5-1, the J call TRBJ2-5, with D maybe TRBD1 (6 bases). Germline values: CDR1 SGHRS, CDR2 YFSETQ. V was clipped by 4 bases and J by 5 bases, with 12 bases between them. The CDR3 consists of 13 residues.

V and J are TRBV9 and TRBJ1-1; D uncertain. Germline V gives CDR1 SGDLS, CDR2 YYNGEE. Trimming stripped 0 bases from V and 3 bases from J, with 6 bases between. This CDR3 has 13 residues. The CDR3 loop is CASSVDEDTEAFF. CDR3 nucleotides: TGTGCCAGCAGCGTAGACGAGGACACTGAAGCTTTCTTT. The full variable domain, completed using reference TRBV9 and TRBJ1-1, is DSGVTQTPKHLITATGQRVTLRCSPRSGDLSVYWYQQSLDQGLQFLIQYYNGEERAKGNILERFSAQQFPDLHSELNLSSLELGDSALYFCASSVDEDTEAFFGQGTRLTVV.

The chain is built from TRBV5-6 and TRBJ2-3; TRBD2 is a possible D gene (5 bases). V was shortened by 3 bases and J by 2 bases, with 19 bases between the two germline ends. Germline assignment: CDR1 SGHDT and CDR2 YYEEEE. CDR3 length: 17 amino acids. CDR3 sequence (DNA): TGTGCCAGCAGCTCAACCGGACTGGCGGGTCTCACAGATACGCAGTATTTT. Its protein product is CASSSTGLAGLTDTQYF.

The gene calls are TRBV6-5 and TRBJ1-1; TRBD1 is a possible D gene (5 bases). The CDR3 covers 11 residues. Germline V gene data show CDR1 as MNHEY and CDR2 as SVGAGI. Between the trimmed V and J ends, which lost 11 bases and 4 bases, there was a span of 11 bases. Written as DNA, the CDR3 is TGTGCCGGACGGGGGGTCACTGAAGCTTTCTTT. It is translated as CAGRGVTEAFF.

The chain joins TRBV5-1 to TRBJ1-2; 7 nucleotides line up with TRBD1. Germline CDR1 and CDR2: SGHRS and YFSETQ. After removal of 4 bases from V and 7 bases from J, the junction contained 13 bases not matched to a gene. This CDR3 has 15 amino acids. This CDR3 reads CASSSRETGTGGYTF. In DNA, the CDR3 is TGCGCCAGCAGCAGTAGAGAGACAGGGACGGGTGGCTACACCTTC.

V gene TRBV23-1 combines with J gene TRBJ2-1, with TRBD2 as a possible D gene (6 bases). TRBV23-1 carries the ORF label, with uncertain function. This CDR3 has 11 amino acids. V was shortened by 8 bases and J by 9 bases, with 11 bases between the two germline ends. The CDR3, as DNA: TGCGCCAGCGGCGGGGATGTTGAGCAGTTCTTC. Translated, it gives CASGGDVEQFF.

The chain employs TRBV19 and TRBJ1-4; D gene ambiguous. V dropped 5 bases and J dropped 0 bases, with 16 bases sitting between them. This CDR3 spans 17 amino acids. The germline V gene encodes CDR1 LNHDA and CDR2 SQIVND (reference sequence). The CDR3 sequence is CASSEGLAKPTNEKLFF. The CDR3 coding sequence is TGTGCCAGTAGTGAGGGCTTAGCGAAGCCAACTAATGAAAAACTGTTTTTT. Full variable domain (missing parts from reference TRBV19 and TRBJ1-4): DGGITQSPKYLFRKEGQNVTLSCEQNLNHDAMYWYRQDPGQGLRLIYYSQIVNDFQKGDIAEGYSVSREKKESFPLTVTSAQKNPTAFYLCASSEGLAKPTNEKLFFGSGTQLSVL.

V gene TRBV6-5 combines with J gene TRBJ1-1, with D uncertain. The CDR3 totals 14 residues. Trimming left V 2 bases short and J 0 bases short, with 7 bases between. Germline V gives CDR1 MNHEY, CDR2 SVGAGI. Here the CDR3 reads CASSYTGVNTEAFF. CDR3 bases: TGTGCCAGCAGTTACACCGGGGTGAACACTGAAGCTTTCTTT.

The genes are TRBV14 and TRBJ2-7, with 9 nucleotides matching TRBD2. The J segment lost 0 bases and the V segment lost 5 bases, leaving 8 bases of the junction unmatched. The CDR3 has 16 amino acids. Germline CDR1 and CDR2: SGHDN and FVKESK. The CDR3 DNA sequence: TGTGCCAGCAGCACGGGACGACTAGCGGACTCCTACGAGCAGTACTTC. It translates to CASSTGRLADSYEQYF. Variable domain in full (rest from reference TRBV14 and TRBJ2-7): EAGVTQFPSHSVIEKGQTVTLRCDPISGHDNLYWYRRVMGKEIKFLLHFVKESKQDESGMPNNRFLAERTGGTYSTLKVQPAELEDSGVYFCASSTGRLADSYEQYFGPGTRLTVT.

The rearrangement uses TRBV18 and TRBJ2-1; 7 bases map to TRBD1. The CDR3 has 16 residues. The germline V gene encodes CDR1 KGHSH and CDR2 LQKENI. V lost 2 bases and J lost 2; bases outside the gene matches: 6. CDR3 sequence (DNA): TGTGCCAGCTCACCAGAACCCAGGGGGACCTACAATGAGCAGTTCTTC. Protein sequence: CASSPEPRGTYNEQFF.

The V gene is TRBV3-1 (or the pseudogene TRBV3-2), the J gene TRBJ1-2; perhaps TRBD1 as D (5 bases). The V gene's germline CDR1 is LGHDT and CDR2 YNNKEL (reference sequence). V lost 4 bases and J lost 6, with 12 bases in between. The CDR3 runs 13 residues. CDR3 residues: CASSLGLGDGYTF. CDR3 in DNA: TGTGCCAGCAGCCTAGGGTTAGGGGATGGCTACACCTTC.

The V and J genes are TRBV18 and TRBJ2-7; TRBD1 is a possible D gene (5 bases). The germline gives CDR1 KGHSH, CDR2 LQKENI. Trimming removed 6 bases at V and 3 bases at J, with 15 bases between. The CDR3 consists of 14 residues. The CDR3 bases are TGTGCCAGCTCGGGCGCCACAGGTAACTACGAGCAGTACTTC. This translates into CASSGATGNYEQYF. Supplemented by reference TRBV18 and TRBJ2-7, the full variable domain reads NAGVMQNPRHLVRRRGQEARLRCSPMKGHSHVYWYRQLPEEGLKFMVYLQKENIIDESGMPKERFSAEFPKEGPSILRIQQVVRGDSAAYFCASSGATGNYEQYFGPGTRLTVT.

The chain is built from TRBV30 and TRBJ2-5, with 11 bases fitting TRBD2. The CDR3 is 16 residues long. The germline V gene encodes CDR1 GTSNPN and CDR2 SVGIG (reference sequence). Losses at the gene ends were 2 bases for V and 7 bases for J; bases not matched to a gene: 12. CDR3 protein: CAWSPGGSGRGRTQYF. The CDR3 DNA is TGTGCCTGGAGTCCCGGAGGTAGCGGGAGGGGTAGGACCCAGTACTTC.

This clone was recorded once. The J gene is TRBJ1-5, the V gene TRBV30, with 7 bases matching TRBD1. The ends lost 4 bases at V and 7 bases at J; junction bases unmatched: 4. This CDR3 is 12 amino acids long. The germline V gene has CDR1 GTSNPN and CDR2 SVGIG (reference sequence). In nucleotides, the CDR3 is TGTGCCTGGACTCAACAGGGGCAGCCCCAGCATTTT. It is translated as CAWTQQGQPQHF.

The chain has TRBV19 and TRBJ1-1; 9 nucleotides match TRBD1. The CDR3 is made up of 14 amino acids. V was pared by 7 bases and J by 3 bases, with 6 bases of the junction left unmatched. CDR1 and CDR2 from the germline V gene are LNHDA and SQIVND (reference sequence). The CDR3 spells CASIKQGADTEAFF. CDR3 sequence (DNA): TGTGCCAGTATTAAACAGGGGGCGGACACTGAAGCTTTCTTT.

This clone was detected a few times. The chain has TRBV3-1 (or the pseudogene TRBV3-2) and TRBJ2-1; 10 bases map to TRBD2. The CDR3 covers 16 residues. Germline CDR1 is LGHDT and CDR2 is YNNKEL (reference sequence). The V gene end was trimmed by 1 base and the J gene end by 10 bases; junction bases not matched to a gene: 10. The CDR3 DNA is TGTGCCAGCAGCCAAGGAGGAGCGGGAGGGGAAGGAGAGCAGTTCTTC. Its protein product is CASSQGGAGGEGEQFF.

CDR3 in amino acids: CASSKGQVLYGYTF. The DNA of the CDR3 is TGTGCCAGCAGTAAGGGACAGGTCCTCTATGGCTACACCTTC. The V gene is TRBV6-6, the J gene TRBJ1-2; TRBD1 matches at 8 bases. CDR3 length: 14 amino acids. Germline V gene sequence: CDR1 MNHNY, CDR2 SVGAGI (reference sequence). Trimming cost V 5 bases and J 4 bases; bases outside gene matches: 6.

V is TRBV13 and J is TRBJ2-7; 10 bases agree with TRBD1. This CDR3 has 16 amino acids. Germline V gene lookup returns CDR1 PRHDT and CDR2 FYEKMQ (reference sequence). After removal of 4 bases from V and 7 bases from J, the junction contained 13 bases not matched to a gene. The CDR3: CASSYRGTGVIGEQYF. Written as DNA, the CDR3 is TGTGCCAGCAGCTATAGGGGGACAGGGGTGATTGGGGAGCAGTACTTC.